The 25 T cell receptor beta chains reported below all come from one sample, sequenced in a study of blood T cell repertoires in COVID-19. Libraries were prepared by immunoSEQ multiplex PCR; TCRdb keeps only in-frame clonotypes and omits some of them. The table shows 120,000 to 150,000 clones, with roughly 85% occurring only once. What was sequenced was peripheral blood. These receptors originate from a woman aged 60-70 years with COVID-19, enrolled during active disease.

V usage is TRBV10-3 and J usage is TRBJ2-4, with D uncertain. This CDR3 has 14 amino acids. The V gene's germline CDR1 is ENHRY and CDR2 SYGVKD. Trimming pared 0 bases from V and 7 bases from J, leaving 10 bases between. CDR3 loop: CAISESSERNIQYF. As DNA, the CDR3 is TGTGCCATCAGTGAGTCTTCAGAGAGGAACATTCAGTACTTC.

The chain combines TRBV20-1 with TRBJ2-1; the D is unclear. Germline assignment: CDR1 DFQATT and CDR2 SNEGSKA (reference sequence). CDR3 size: 10 residues. V was trimmed by 0 bases and J by 14 bases, leaving 8 bases between them. CDR3 bases: TGCAGTGCTAGAGACGAATCGGAGTTCTTC. Residues: CSARDESEFF.

The J gene is TRBJ1-2, the V gene TRBV27, with 7 bases fitting TRBD1. The ends lost 2 bases at V and 8 bases at J; junction bases unmatched: 2. CDR1 and CDR2 (germline): MNHEY, SMNVEV (reference sequence). The CDR3 runs to 12 residues. The CDR3 protein is CASSLTGVGYTF. The CDR3 region has the DNA TGTGCCAGCAGTTTAACAGGGGTGGGCTACACCTTC.

This chain links TRBV7-8 with TRBJ1-1, with D possibly TRBD1 on 5 matching bases. This CDR3 has 15 residues. CDR1 is SGHVS, CDR2 FQNEAQ, per germline. V was shortened by 0 bases and J by 1 base, with 9 bases between the two germline ends. The CDR3 spells CASSLATGANTEAFF. The CDR3 nucleotides are TGTGCCAGCAGCTTAGCTACTGGGGCGAACACTGAAGCTTTCTTT. Using reference TRBV7-8 and TRBJ1-1 for the parts outside the CDR3, the full variable domain is GAGVSQSPRYKVAKRGQDVALRCDPISGHVSLFWYQQALGQGPEFLTYFQNEAQLDKSGLPSDRFFAERPEGSVSTLKIQRTQQEDSAVYLCASSLATGANTEAFFGQGTRLTVV.

The chain is built from TRBV9 and TRBJ2-5, with 11 positions matching TRBD2. Losses at the gene ends were 0 bases for V and 4 bases for J; bases not matched to a gene: 8. This CDR3 is built from 17 residues. Germline V gives CDR1 SGDLS, CDR2 YYNGEE. The CDR3: CASSVAGSGGAVETQYF. The CDR3 DNA sequence: TGTGCCAGCAGCGTAGCTGGTAGCGGGGGGGCCGTAGAGACCCAGTACTTC.

The chain combines TRBV13 with TRBJ1-1, with 9 bases lining up with TRBD1. The germline CDR1 and CDR2 sequences are PRHDT and FYEKMQ (reference sequence). The CDR3 is 16 residues long. V shed 5 bases, J shed 3 bases, and the junction held 10 bases outside the gene matches. The CDR3 DNA reads as TGTGCCAGCAGCCCGGGGGAGGACAGGGGCGACACTGAAGCTTTCTTT. Protein sequence: CASSPGEDRGDTEAFF.

This clone was picked up one time. The chain has TRBV9 and TRBJ2-5, with D possibly being TRBD2 (6 bases). CDR1 and CDR2 from the germline V gene are SGDLS and YYNGEE. Trimming removed 3 bases from V and 2 bases from J, with 17 bases in between. The CDR3 runs 16 residues. The CDR3, as DNA: TGTGCCAGCAGCGCCTCTAGCGCACCCGGTCAAGAGACCCAGTACTTC. Translated: CASSASSAPGQETQYF.

This clone appeared a single time. The genes are TRBV10-3 and TRBJ2-3; D not resolved. The length of the CDR3 is 15 residues. The germline V gene encodes CDR1 ENHRY and CDR2 SYGVKD. Trimming removed 6 bases from V and 0 bases from J, with 13 bases in between. CDR3 DNA sequence: TGTGCCATCAGCACAGTTAACCCTAGCACAGATACGCAGTATTTT. It is translated as CAISTVNPSTDTQYF.

This clone was found a few times. The sample contains more than one DNA sequence encoding this CDR3. The V call is TRBV5-1, the J call TRBJ2-3; no firm D call. CDR1 is SGHRS, CDR2 YFSETQ, per germline. V was shortened by 7 bases and J by 0 bases, with 15 bases between the two germline ends. CDR3 length equals 15 residues. CDR3 nucleotide sequence: TGCGCCAGCTCCCTCCGGCAGACTAGCACAGATACGCAGTATTTT. As protein: CASSLRQTSTDTQYF. The full variable domain, in which reference TRBV5-1 and TRBJ2-3 provide the parts outside the CDR3, is KAGVTQTPRYLIKTRGQQVTLSCSPISGHRSVSWYQQTPGQGLQFLFEYFSETQRNKGNFPGRFSGRQFSNSRSEMNVSTLELGDSALYLCASSLRQTSTDTQYFGPGTRLTVL.

V is TRBV19 and J is TRBJ1-2; D uncertain. The CDR3 sequence is 13 residues long. Germline values: CDR1 LNHDA, CDR2 SQIVND (reference sequence). Trimming removed 7 bases at V and 0 bases at J, with 9 bases between. CDR3 nucleotide sequence: TGTGCCAGTACACAGTTCTCTAACTATGGCTACACCTTC. Translating it yields CASTQFSNYGYTF.

The rearrangement links TRBV11-2 to TRBJ2-5, with a weak D call TRBD2 (6 bases). Deletions cut 5 bases from V and 2 bases from J, with 12 bases between. The CDR3 spans 14 residues. Per germline, CDR1 SGHAT and CDR2 FQNNGV. CDR3 DNA sequence: TGTGCCAGCAGCCGGCGGGGTTCGCAAGAGACCCAGTACTTC. Its protein product is CASSRRGSQETQYF.

The chain joins TRBV19 to TRBJ1-1; 7 nucleotides match TRBD1. With 4 bases clipped from V and 2 bases from J, the junction kept 4 bases outside the gene matches. The germline V gene has CDR1 LNHDA and CDR2 SQIVND (reference sequence). The CDR3 contains 14 residues. The CDR3 nucleotides are TGTGCCAGTAGTAACGCAGGGGGAAACACTGAAGCTTTCTTT. Translating it yields CASSNAGGNTEAFF.

In regard to this clone: This specimen includes other DNA sequences encoding the same CDR3. The chain carries TRBV5-4 and TRBJ2-1; possible D gene TRBD2, 6 bases. Trimming stripped 0 bases from V and 5 bases from J, with 12 bases between. Germline V gives CDR1 SGHNT, CDR2 YYREEE (reference sequence). The CDR3 totals 15 residues. This chain's CDR3 is CASSLGGAGDNEQFF. CDR3 nucleotides: TGTGCCAGCAGCTTGGGCGGGGCGGGTGACAATGAGCAGTTCTTC.

The chain is built from TRBV9 and TRBJ1-2; D not certain. The CDR3 sequence is 14 residues long. Germline assignment: CDR1 SGDLS and CDR2 YYNGEE. Trimming cost V 5 bases and J 0 bases, with 11 bases left between them. The CDR3 here is CASSFGLSNYGYTF. The DNA for the CDR3 is TGTGCCAGCAGTTTCGGACTTTCTAACTATGGCTACACCTTC.

V usage is TRBV5-1 and J usage is TRBJ2-1, with 9 bases fitting TRBD2. Unmatched junction bases numbered 11, after V lost 6 bases and J lost 4 bases. Germline V gene data show CDR1 as SGHRS and CDR2 as YFSETQ. This CDR3 is 16 amino acids long. The CDR3 here is CASNFPGGGVYNEQFF. CDR3 bases: TGCGCCAGCAACTTTCCCGGCGGGGGGGTTTACAATGAGCAGTTCTTC.

V and J are TRBV18 and TRBJ1-1, with 7 bases matching TRBD1. J was trimmed by 3 bases and V by 0 bases; bases with no gene match: 4. The CDR3 consists of 15 residues. Germline CDR1 reads KGHSH; CDR2 reads LQKENI. The CDR3 loop reads CASSPPDRRDTEAFF. In DNA, the CDR3 is TGTGCCAGCTCACCACCGGACAGGAGGGACACTGAAGCTTTCTTT.

This clone occurred once. V and J are TRBV6-5 and TRBJ2-1; 10 bases align to TRBD2. This CDR3 comprises 16 residues. CDR1 and CDR2 from the germline V gene are MNHEY and SVGAGI. V was pared by 0 bases and J by 4 bases, with 3 bases of the junction left unmatched. The CDR3, as DNA: TGTGCCAGCAGTTACTCGATTAGCGGGGGGTACAATGAGCAGTTCTTC. This sequence encodes CASSYSISGGYNEQFF.

V is TRBV5-1 and J is TRBJ1-4, with D hard to call. The germline V gene has CDR1 SGHRS and CDR2 YFSETQ. The CDR3 length is 15 residues. Trimming removed 0 bases from V and 0 bases from J, with 6 bases in between. CDR3 in DNA: TGCGCCAGCAGCTTGGGGAGTGCAACTAATGAAAAACTGTTTTTT. As protein: CASSLGSATNEKLFF. The variable domain in full, with the rest retrieved from reference TRBV5-1 and TRBJ1-4, is KAGVTQTPRYLIKTRGQQVTLSCSPISGHRSVSWYQQTPGQGLQFLFEYFSETQRNKGNFPGRFSGRQFSNSRSEMNVSTLELGDSALYLCASSLGSATNEKLFFGSGTQLSVL.

The rearrangement joins TRBV6-5 to TRBJ1-5; D is ambiguous. V lost 5 bases and J 3 bases, leaving 11 bases between the germline ends. The CDR3 is 14 residues long. The germline CDR1 and CDR2 sequences are MNHEY and SVGAGI. CDR3 residues: CASSTGELNQPQHF. The CDR3 bases are TGTGCCAGCAGTACCGGGGAGCTCAATCAGCCCCAGCATTTT.

This sequence joins TRBV6-6 and TRBJ2-4, with D possibly TRBD2 on 5 matching bases. V was shortened by 7 bases and J by 1 base, with 14 bases between the two germline ends. Germline lookup yields CDR1 MNHNY and CDR2 SVGAGI (reference sequence). This CDR3 region has 15 residues. The CDR3 region has the DNA TGTGCCAGCACCCCATTCGGGGTCGCCAAAAACATTCAGTACTTC. Translating it yields CASTPFGVAKNIQYF.

This chain joins TRBV9 and TRBJ2-3; 9 positions match TRBD2. The CDR3 length is 15 residues. CDR1 is SGDLS and CDR2 is YYNGEE in the germline V gene. Unmatched junction bases numbered 6, after V lost 7 bases and J lost 0 bases. The CDR3 loop is CASGPSGVSTDTQYF. CDR3 in DNA: TGTGCCAGCGGGCCTAGCGGGGTCAGCACAGATACGCAGTATTTT.

In its sample, this clone was seen once. This chain links TRBV4-2 with TRBJ1-3, with 8 bases matching TRBD1. Germline CDR1 is LGHNA and CDR2 is YNFKEQ. Losses at the gene ends were 0 bases for V and 4 bases for J; bases not matched to a gene: 8. The CDR3 sequence is 17 residues long. The CDR3 loop is CASSQDGQGSWGNTIYF. CDR3 nucleotide sequence: TGTGCCAGCAGCCAAGATGGACAGGGTTCATGGGGAAACACCATATATTTT.

The chain recombines TRBV30 with TRBJ2-3, with TRBD2 as a possible D gene (5 bases). Trimming stripped 0 bases from V and 4 bases from J, with 26 bases between. The CDR3 extends over 19 amino acids. Germline V gene data show CDR1 as GTSNPN and CDR2 as SVGIG (reference sequence). The CDR3 nucleotides are TGTGCCTGGAGTGTATGGGCGGGCCCCTTCCATGGGTTGGCAGATACGCAGTATTTT. Protein: CAWSVWAGPFHGLADTQYF.

The chain carries TRBV5-5 and TRBJ2-3, with TRBD2 identical over 8 bases. The germline V gene has CDR1 SGHKS and CDR2 YYEKEE (reference sequence). The CDR3 is 16 amino acids. Trimming took 0 bases from V and 0 from J; bases not matched to a gene: 3. CDR3 DNA sequence: TGTGCCAGCAGCTTGGGAGTAGCGGGGAGCACAGATACGCAGTATTTT. It codes for CASSLGVAGSTDTQYF.

The chain recombines TRBV7-9 with TRBJ1-1; possible D gene TRBD1, 6 bases. CDR3 length equals 17 residues. Per germline, CDR1 SEHNR and CDR2 FQNEAQ (reference sequence). The V and J ends lost 2 bases and 1 base respectively, with 17 bases between them. The CDR3 region is CASSLPQSGDKNTEAFF. The CDR3 nucleotides are TGTGCCAGCAGCTTACCCCAGTCTGGGGACAAGAACACTGAAGCTTTCTTT.